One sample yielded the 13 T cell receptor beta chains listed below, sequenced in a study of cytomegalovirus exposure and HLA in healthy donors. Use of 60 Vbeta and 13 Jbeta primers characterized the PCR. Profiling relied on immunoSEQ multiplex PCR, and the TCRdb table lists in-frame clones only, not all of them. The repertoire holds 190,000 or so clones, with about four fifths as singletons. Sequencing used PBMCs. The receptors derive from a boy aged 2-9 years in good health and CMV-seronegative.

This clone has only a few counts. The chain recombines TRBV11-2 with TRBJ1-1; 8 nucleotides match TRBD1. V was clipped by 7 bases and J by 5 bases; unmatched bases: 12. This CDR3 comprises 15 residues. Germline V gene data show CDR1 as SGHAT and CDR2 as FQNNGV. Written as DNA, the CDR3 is TGTGCCAGCAACCCTGGACAGGGCGCGTGGACTGAAGCTTTCTTT. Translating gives CASNPGQGAWTEAFF.

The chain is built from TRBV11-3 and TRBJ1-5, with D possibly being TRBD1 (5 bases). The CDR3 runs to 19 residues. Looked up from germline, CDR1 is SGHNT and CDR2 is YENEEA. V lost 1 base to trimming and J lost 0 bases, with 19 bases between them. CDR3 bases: TGTGCCAGCAGCTTAGCCCGTGGAGGGGAGGATTATAGCAATCAGCCCCAGCATTTT. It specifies CASSLARGGEDYSNQPQHF. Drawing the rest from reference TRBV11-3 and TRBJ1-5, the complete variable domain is EAGVVQSPRYKIIEKKQPVAFWCNPISGHNTLYWYLQNLGQGPELLIRYENEEAVDDSQLPKDRFSAERLKGVDSTLKIQPAELGDSAVYLCASSLARGGEDYSNQPQHFGDGTRLSIL.

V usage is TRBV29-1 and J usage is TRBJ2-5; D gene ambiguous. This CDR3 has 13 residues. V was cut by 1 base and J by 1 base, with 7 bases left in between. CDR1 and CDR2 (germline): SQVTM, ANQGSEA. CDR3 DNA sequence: TGCAGCGTTGAAGGCAGGTTCCAAGAGACCCAGTACTTC. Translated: CSVEGRFQETQYF.

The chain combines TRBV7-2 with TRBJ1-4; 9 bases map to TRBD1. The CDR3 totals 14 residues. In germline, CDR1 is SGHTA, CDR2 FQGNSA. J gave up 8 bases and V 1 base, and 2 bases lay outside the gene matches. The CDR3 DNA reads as TGTGCCAGCAGCTTAGAACAGGGGGCGGAAAAACTGTTTTTT. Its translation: CASSLEQGAEKLFF.

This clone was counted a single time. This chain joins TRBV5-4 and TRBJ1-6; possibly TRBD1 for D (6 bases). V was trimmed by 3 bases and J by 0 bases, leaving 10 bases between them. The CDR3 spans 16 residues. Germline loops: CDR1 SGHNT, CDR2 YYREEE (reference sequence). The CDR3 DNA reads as TGTGCCAGCAGCTCAGGGGTGAGCTCCTATAATTCACCCCTCCACTTT. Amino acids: CASSSGVSSYNSPLHF. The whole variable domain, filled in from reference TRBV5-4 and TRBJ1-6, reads ETGVTQSPTHLIKTRGQQVTLRCSSQSGHNTVSWYQQALGQGPQFIFQYYREEENGRGNFPPRFSGLQFPNYSSELNVNALELDDSALYLCASSSGVSSYNSPLHFGNGTRLTVT.

The CDR3 is CASSSLGQVSDEQYF. CDR3 bases: TGTGCCAGCAGCTCGCTCGGACAGGTATCTGACGAGCAGTACTTC. The chain combines TRBV7-2 with TRBJ2-7; TRBD1 aligns across 7 bases. The germline CDR1 and CDR2 sequences are SGHTA and FQGNSA. CDR3 size: 15 residues. J gave up 5 bases and V 4 bases, and 11 bases lay outside the gene matches.

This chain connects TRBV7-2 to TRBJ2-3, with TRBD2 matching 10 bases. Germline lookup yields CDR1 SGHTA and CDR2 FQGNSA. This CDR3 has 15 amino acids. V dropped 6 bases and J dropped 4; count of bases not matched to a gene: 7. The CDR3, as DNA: TGTGCCAGCAGTCGAGCGGGGGGGAGGGCAGATACGCAGTATTTT. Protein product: CASSRAGGRADTQYF.

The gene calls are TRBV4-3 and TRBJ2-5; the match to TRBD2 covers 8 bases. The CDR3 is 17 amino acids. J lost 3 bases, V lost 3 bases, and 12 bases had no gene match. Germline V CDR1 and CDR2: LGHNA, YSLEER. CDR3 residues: CASSQGAAGGRKETQYF. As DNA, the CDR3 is TGCGCCAGCAGCCAGGGGGCCGCGGGGGGACGGAAAGAGACCCAGTACTTC.

The CDR3 region has the DNA TGTGCCACCAGCAGAGGGGCCGCAGGCGGGGGGGTAGGCGAGACCCAGTACTTC. Translated, it gives CATSRGAAGGGVGETQYF. V gene TRBV15 combines with J gene TRBJ2-5, with TRBD2 matching 9 bases. The CDR3 covers 18 residues. Looked up from germline, CDR1 is LNHNV and CDR2 is YYDKDF (reference sequence). Unmatched junction bases numbered 14, after V lost 1 base and J lost 5 bases.

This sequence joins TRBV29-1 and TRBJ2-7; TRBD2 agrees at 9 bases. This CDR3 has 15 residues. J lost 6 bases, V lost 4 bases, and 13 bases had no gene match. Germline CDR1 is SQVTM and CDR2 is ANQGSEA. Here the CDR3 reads CSVVFFGAGGREQYF. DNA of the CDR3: TGCAGCGTTGTGTTCTTCGGGGCGGGGGGGCGCGAGCAGTACTTC.

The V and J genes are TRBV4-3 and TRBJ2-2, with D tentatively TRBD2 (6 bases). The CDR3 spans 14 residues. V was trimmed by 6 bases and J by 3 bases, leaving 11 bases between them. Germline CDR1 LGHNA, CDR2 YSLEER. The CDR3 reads CASRWGDHTGELFF. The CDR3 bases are TGCGCCAGCAGGTGGGGGGACCACACCGGGGAGCTGTTTTTT.

The CDR3, as DNA: TGTGCCAGCTCACCCGGGGAGACCCAGTACTTC. It codes for CASSPGETQYF. The chain recombines TRBV18 with TRBJ2-5; D unclear. Germline assignment: CDR1 KGHSH and CDR2 LQKENI. The CDR3 is made up of 11 amino acids. V gave up 3 bases and J gave up 5 bases, with 4 bases separating them.

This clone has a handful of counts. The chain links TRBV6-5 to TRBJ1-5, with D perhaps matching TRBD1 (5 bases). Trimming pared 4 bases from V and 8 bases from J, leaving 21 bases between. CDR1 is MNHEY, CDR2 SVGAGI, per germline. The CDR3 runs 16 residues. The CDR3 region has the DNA TGTGCCAGCAGTTCCTTCCCAGACAGTCCTCGGGAGCCCCAGCATTTT. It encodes CASSSFPDSPREPQHF.